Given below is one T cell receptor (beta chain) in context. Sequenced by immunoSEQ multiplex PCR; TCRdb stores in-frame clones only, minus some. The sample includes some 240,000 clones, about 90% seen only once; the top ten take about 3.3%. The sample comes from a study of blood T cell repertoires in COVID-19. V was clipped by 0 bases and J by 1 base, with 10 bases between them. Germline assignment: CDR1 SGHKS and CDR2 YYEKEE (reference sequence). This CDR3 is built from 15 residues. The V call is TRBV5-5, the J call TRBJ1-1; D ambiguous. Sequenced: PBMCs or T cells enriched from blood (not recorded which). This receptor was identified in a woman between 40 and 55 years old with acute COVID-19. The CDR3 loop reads CASSLGQVQNTEAFF. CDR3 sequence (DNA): TGTGCCAGCAGCTTGGGACAAGTACAGAACACTGAAGCTTTCTTT.